This note documents a single T cell receptor (beta chain) sequence. The CDR3 has 13 residues. V was shortened by 8 bases and J by 6 bases, with 13 bases between the two germline ends. Per germline, CDR1 KGHSH and CDR2 LQKENI. Cohorts were based on clinical histories the participants reported. Recovered status applied to Cohort 3 donors who had two consecutive negative PCRs. It also applied to those with clearance or with symptom resolution. The data originate from a study of blood T cell repertoires in COVID-19. Study summary: Collection of acute and convalescent COVID-19 samples took place in the United States, Italy and Spain.

As processed by the authors: Estimation of nucleated cell counts was performed using reference gene primer amplification. TCRdb's table, derived via immunoSEQ multiplex PCR, lists solely in-frame clones and lacks some. The V and J calls and clone size come from that table; D and trimming were worked out from the DNA. The table lists under 300,000 clones, around 86% of them singletons. This sequence originates from a woman between 50 and 59 years old who had recovered from COVID-19. The V and J genes are TRBV18 and TRBJ1-4; no definite D call. Sequenced sample: PBMCs or T cells enriched from blood (not recorded which). The CDR3 spells CASQEGRDEKLFF. Here the CDR3 DNA reads TGTGCCAGCCAAGAGGGCCGTGATGAAAAACTGTTTTTT.